Presented here are 7 T cell receptor beta chains from one specimen sequenced in a study of T cells in Graves' hyperthyroidism and ophthalmopathy. Using RNA transcripts as the source, TCR beta CDR3 regions were amplified. HTBI primers were used for first-round RT-PCR of the TCR CDR3. TCRdb re-called the multiplex PCR reads through MiXCR, storing one row per CDR3 protein. The table lists 490,000 or so distinct CDR3 sequences, 22% of them singletons, with about 49% in the top ten. The specimen sequenced was blood. These receptors all come from a woman aged 70-85 years with Graves' ophthalmopathy.

This clonotype was observed a handful of times. The rearrangement joins TRBV19 to TRBJ1-4; D is uncertain. Trimming cost V 5 bases and J 5 bases, with 6 bases left between them. Germline CDR1 LNHDA, CDR2 SQIVND (reference sequence). The CDR3 loop spans 12 amino acids. The CDR3 nucleotides are TGTGCCAGTAGTCGAATCAATGAAAAACTGTTTTTT. It is translated as CASSRINEKLFF. Looking up the rest from reference TRBV19 and TRBJ1-4 gives the full variable domain: DGGITQSPKYLFRKEGQNVTLSCEQNLNHDAMYWYRQDPGQGLRLIYYSQIVNDFQKGDIAEGYSVSREKKESFPLTVTSAQKNPTAFYLCASSRINEKLFFGSGTQLSVL.

This clonotype was detected ten times or more. V gene TRBV2 combines with J gene TRBJ2-5, with D perhaps matching TRBD2 (6 bases). Per germline, CDR1 SNHLY and CDR2 FYNNEI. Deletions cut 6 bases from V and 5 bases from J, with 16 bases between. The CDR3 is made up of 14 amino acids. The CDR3 DNA reads TGTGCCAGCAGGTGGAGGGGCCCGCTGGAGACCCAGTACTTC. Protein sequence: CASRWRGPLETQYF.

This clonotype was detected ten times or more. This CDR3 is CASSQGGTEQFF. The DNA for the CDR3 is TGTGCCAGCAGCCAAGGGGGGACTGAGCAGTTCTTC. The V call is TRBV3-1, the J call TRBJ2-1, with D perhaps assigned TRBD1 or TRBD2 (5 bases each). V shed 1 base and J shed 9 bases, with 7 bases lying between them. Germline V lookup: CDR1 LGHDT, CDR2 YNNKEL (reference sequence). CDR3 size: 12 residues.

This clonotype was picked up a small number of times. The chain carries TRBV5-6 and TRBJ2-1, with D possibly TRBD2 on 6 matching bases. Per germline, CDR1 SGHDT and CDR2 YYEEEE. This CDR3 is 13 amino acids long. Deletions cut 4 bases from V and 6 bases from J, with 11 bases between. The CDR3 region has the DNA TGTGCCAGCAGCAGACTAGTTCTCAATGAGCAGTTCTTC. Residues: CASSRLVLNEQFF.

This clonotype was detected a few times. The chain carries TRBV5-8 and TRBJ1-2, with D unresolved. V lost 0 bases to trimming and J lost 8 bases, with 11 bases between them. This CDR3 comprises 13 residues. Germline CDR1 and CDR2: SGHTS and YDEGEE. CDR3 DNA: TGTGCCAGCAGCTTGGCCCGGGTTGAAGGCTACACCTTC. Its protein product is CASSLARVEGYTF.

This clonotype was counted many times. CDR3 in amino acids: CASRWQATDTQYF. CDR3 nucleotides: TGTGCCAGCAGGTGGCAGGCGACAGATACGCAGTATTTT. V gene TRBV2 combines with J gene TRBJ2-3; D gene uncertain. Germline V lookup: CDR1 SNHLY, CDR2 FYNNEI. The CDR3 consists of 13 residues. Trimming took off 6 bases at V and 3 bases at J, with 10 bases between the two ends.

This clonotype has at least ten counts. CDR3 sequence: CASSYEGDTQYF. In nucleotides, the CDR3 is TGTGCCAGCAGTTACGAGGGCGATACGCAGTATTTT. This chain joins TRBV6-1 and TRBJ2-3; D is possibly TRBD2 (5 bases). Germline CDR1 and CDR2: MNHNS and SASEGT. Trimming shortened V by 5 bases and J by 6 bases, and 9 bases separated the two germline ends. This CDR3 spans 12 amino acids.